This T cell receptor beta chain was recorded in a study of cytomegalovirus exposure and HLA in healthy donors. Produced via immunoSEQ multiplex PCR; TCRdb's table is partial and in-frame only. The sample holds 250,000 or so clones, around nine tenths seen once. As regards this clone: What it binds is not known.

General observations from the study: The study labeled 150 or so TCR beta chains cytomegalovirus-associated. Across donors, most TCRs were seen rarely, yet some public ones were widespread. Reports indicated that the classifier achieved high specificity and sensitivity in diagnosing cytomegalovirus status.

The V end was cut by 4 bases, the J end by 8 bases, with 14 bases between. CDR3 length equals 13 residues. The germline V gene encodes CDR1 SGHTA and CDR2 FQGNSA. The gene calls are TRBV7-2 and TRBJ1-2; possibly TRBD1 for D (6 bases). The sample was PBMCs. The sequence was collected from a man younger than 35 in good health and CMV-seronegative. CDR3 sequence: CASSYLQGDGYTF. CDR3 nucleotide sequence: TGTGCCAGCAGCTATCTACAGGGCGACGGCTACACCTTC.